This T cell receptor (beta chain) originates from a study of T cell changes during pregnancy in multiple sclerosis. The repertoire was sequenced with immunoSEQ multiplex PCR; TCRdb's copy has only in-frame clones and lacks some. The sample has under 55,000 clones; roughly 94% are singletons. Germline CDR1 reads LNHDA; CDR2 reads SQIVND (reference sequence). The V end lost 5 bases, the J end lost 7 bases, and 18 bases lay between the germline ends. The CDR3 extends over 14 amino acids. This chain links TRBV19 with TRBJ2-7; possibly TRBD1 for D (5 bases). The clonotype was recovered from a female donor with multiple sclerosis, enrolled in a pregnancy study. This material consisted of CD4+ T cells from peripheral blood mononuclear cells, taken in the third trimester of pregnancy. The CDR3 nucleotides are TGTGCCAGTAGTTCCCCAACCCCCGACAGTGAGCAGTACTTC. Amino acids: CASSSPTPDSEQYF.